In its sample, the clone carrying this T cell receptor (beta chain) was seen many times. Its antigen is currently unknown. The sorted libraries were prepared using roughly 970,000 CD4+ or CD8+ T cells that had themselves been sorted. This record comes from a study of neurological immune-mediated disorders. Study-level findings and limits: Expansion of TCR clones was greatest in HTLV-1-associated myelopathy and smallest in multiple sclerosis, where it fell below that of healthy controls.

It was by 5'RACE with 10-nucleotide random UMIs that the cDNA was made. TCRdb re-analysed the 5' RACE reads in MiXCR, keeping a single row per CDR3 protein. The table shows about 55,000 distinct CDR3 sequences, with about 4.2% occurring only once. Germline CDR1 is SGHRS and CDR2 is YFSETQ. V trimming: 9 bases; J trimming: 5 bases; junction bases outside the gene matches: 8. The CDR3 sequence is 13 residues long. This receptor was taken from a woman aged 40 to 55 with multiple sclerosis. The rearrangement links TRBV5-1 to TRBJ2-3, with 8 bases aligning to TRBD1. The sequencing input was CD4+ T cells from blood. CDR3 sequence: CATSTGDGDTQYF. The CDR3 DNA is TGCGCCACCTCGACAGGGGATGGAGATACGCAGTATTTT.